This section outlines one T cell receptor (beta chain) sequence together with its context. Its antigen is not identified. Its ends do not fully match the called genes, so a read error is possible. This entry is derived from a study of cytomegalovirus exposure and HLA in healthy donors. Per the germline V gene, CDR1 is MNHEY and CDR2 is SMNVEV (reference sequence). The CDR3 spans 16 residues. The study ran its PCR with 60 Vbeta and 13 Jbeta primers. TCRdb keeps only in-frame clones here, not all; method: immunoSEQ multiplex PCR. The sample consists of about 140,000 clones, about 80% of them appearing once. Findings of the study overall: The study carried out a later analysis of TCR beta sequences. It associated 15,000 to 20,000 of them with specific HLA alleles at a false discovery rate of 0.05. Looking again later, the authors saw that most CMV-associated TCR beta chains seemed HLA-restricted. Some V segments, including TRBV6-2 and TRBV6-3, were excluded as indistinguishable.

The receptor was isolated from a man aged 40-55 years in good health and CMV-seronegative. The sequencing input was PBMCs. This rearrangement joins TRBV27 to TRBJ1-1, with D perhaps matching TRBD1 (5 bases). CDR3: CASRPGGGAVKTEAFF. The CDR3 nucleotides are TGTGCCAGCAGGCCGGGCGGGGGTGCGGTGAAGACTGAAGCTTTCTTT.